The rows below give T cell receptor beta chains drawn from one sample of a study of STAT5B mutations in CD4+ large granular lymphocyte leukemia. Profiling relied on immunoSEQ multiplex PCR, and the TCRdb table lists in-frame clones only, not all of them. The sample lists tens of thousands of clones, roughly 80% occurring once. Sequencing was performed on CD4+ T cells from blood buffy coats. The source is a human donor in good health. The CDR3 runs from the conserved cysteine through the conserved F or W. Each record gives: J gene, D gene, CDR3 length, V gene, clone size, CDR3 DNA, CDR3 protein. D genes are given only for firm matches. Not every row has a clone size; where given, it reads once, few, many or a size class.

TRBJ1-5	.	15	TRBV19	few	TGTGCCAGTAGCCCAGGTCCCCCTGGCAATCAGCCCCAGCATTTT	CASSPGPPGNQPQHF
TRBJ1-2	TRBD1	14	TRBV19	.	TGTGCCAGTAGCTGGACAGGGAGATTCTATGGCTACACCTTC	CASSWTGRFYGYTF
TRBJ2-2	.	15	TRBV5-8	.	TGTGCCAGCAGCTTGAAGGGAATTAACACCGGGGAGCTGTTTTTT	CASSLKGINTGELFF
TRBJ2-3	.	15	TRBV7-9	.	TGTGCCAGCAGCTTAGCAGGGACAAGCACAGATACGCAGTATTTT	CASSLAGTSTDTQYF
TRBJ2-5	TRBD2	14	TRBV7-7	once	TGTGCTAGCAGTTCGGGAGGGCCCCGGGAGACCCAGTACTTC	CASSSGGPRETQYF
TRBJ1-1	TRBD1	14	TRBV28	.	TGTGCCAGCAGCTATGGACAGGTGAACACTGAAGCTTTCTTT	CASSYGQVNTEAFF
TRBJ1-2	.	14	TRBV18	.	TGTGCCAGCTCACCCCCCGGGCGGGCGGCTGGCTACACCTTC	CASSPPGRAAGYTF
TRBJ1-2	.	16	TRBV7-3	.	TGTGCCAGCAGCTTAGGGCCGGGGGCGTTTTCTTATGGCTACACCTTC	CASSLGPGAFSYGYTF
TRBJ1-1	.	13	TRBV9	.	TGTGCCAGCAGCGTATATTCCGGGACTGAAGCTTTCTTT	CASSVYSGTEAFF
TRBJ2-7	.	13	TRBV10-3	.	TGTGCCAGTGCAGGGGTATCCTCCTACGAGCAGTACTTC	CASAGVSSYEQYF
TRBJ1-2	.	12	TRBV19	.	TGTGCCAGTAGATCCATCAGCTATGGCTACACCTTC	CASRSISYGYTF
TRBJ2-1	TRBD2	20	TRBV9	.	TGTGCCAGCAGCGTAGAAGCGCGACTAGCGGGGCTAAGCTCCTACAATGAGCAGTTCTTC	CASSVEARLAGLSSYNEQFF